The 22 T cell receptor beta chains in this list originate from one sample, sequenced in a study of Graves' ophthalmopathy and Graves' hyperthyroidism. TCR beta CDR3 regions were amplified from RNA transcripts. Following a first-round RT-PCR that used HTBI primers, a second-round multiplex PCR was carried out. A single record per CDR3 protein comes from TCRdb applying MiXCR to the multiplex PCR reads. The repertoire has 200,000 to 250,000 distinct CDR3 sequences, around a fifth of them found once; the top ten carry around two fifths. The specimen was peripheral blood. The receptors shown here come from a woman aged 50 to 60 with Graves' ophthalmopathy.

The chain carries TRBV12-3 or TRBV12-4 and TRBJ2-5; D remains ambiguous. V was shortened by 6 bases and J by 0 bases, with 8 bases between the two germline ends. The CDR3 is 13 residues long. The CDR3 here is CASSNRDQETQYF. The CDR3 coding sequence is TGTGCCAGCAGCAACCGGGACCAAGAGACCCAGTACTTC.

In its sample, this clonotype was seen many times. The CDR3 nucleotides are TGTGCCAGCTCACCCGGGACGGCTAAGACCCAGTACTTC. It is translated as CASSPGTAKTQYF. The gene calls are TRBV18 and TRBJ2-5, with D tentatively TRBD1 or TRBD2 (5 bases each). The CDR3 spans 13 residues. Germline V gene data show CDR1 as KGHSH and CDR2 as LQKENI. V lost 3 bases, J lost 6 bases, and 11 bases lay in between.

At least ten counts were recorded for this clonotype. J is TRBJ1-1 and V is TRBV5-1; the D gene is possibly TRBD1 (5 bases). Germline CDR1 is SGHRS and CDR2 is YFSETQ. The ends were cut back, 4 bases at V and 4 bases at J, with 14 bases in the middle. The CDR3 totals 14 residues. The CDR3 reads CASSPMLGGTEAFF. The CDR3, as DNA: TGCGCCAGCAGCCCTATGTTGGGGGGCACTGAAGCTTTCTTT.

This clonotype was observed at least ten times. J is TRBJ1-1 and V is TRBV9, with 10 positions matching TRBD1. The CDR3 loop spans 16 amino acids. Looked up from germline, CDR1 is SGDLS and CDR2 is YYNGEE. The junction had 10 bases not matched to a gene; V was cut back by 4 bases and J by 4 bases. CDR3 loop: CASSPGRQGASTEAFF. Here the CDR3 DNA reads TGTGCCAGCAGCCCGGGGCGACAGGGGGCGAGCACTGAAGCTTTCTTT.

This clonotype was recorded at least ten times. The V gene is TRBV5-1, the J gene TRBJ1-5, with 8 bases matching TRBD1. CDR3 size: 13 residues. Trimming at V came to 3 bases and at J to 5 bases, leaving 1 base not matched to a gene. The germline V gene encodes CDR1 SGHRS and CDR2 YFSETQ. The CDR3 DNA reads as TGCGCCAGCAGCTCGGACAGGGATCAGCCCCAGCATTTT. Translating gives CASSSDRDQPQHF. Drawing the rest from reference TRBV5-1 and TRBJ1-5, the complete variable domain is KAGVTQTPRYLIKTRGQQVTLSCSPISGHRSVSWYQQTPGQGLQFLFEYFSETQRNKGNFPGRFSGRQFSNSRSEMNVSTLELGDSALYLCASSSDRDQPQHFGDGTRLSIL.

The table lists this clonotype with a few counts. V and J are TRBV18 and TRBJ1-1; D is possibly TRBD1 (6 bases). The CDR3 contains 19 residues. Looked up from germline, CDR1 is KGHSH and CDR2 is LQKENI. V was clipped by 1 base and J by 1 base, with 22 bases between them. This chain's CDR3 is CASSPRRRSGSGANTEAFF. The CDR3 bases are TGTGCCAGCTCACCACGCAGAAGGTCAGGGTCGGGGGCGAACACTGAAGCTTTCTTT.

As DNA, the CDR3 is TGTGCCAGCAGCCTCTCGGGACTAGCGGAAGTCTCCTACGAGCAGTACTTC. Encoded protein: CASSLSGLAEVSYEQYF. This rearrangement joins TRBV11-2 to TRBJ2-7; 11 bases align to TRBD2. The V and J ends lost 5 bases and 0 bases, in that order; junction bases with no gene match: 9. The CDR3 extends over 17 amino acids. Germline values: CDR1 SGHAT, CDR2 FQNNGV.

This chain connects TRBV28 to TRBJ1-2; D is unresolved. Germline CDR1 and CDR2: MDHEN and SYDVKM. The CDR3 runs 15 residues. V lost 1 base and J lost 2, with 11 bases in between. CDR3 amino acids: CASSLLEGRNYGYTF. The CDR3 DNA sequence: TGTGCCAGCAGTTTATTAGAGGGCAGAAACTATGGCTACACCTTC.

This chain uses TRBV6-2 or TRBV6-3 with TRBJ1-1; possibly TRBD1 for D (6 bases). Germline V gives CDR1 MNHEY, CDR2 SVGEGT. Trimming pared 7 bases from V and 2 bases from J, leaving 20 bases between. The CDR3 contains 16 residues. In nucleotides, the CDR3 is TGTGCCAGCAATCTAATTTCGGACAGAGTTAACACTGAAGCTTTCTTT. Translated: CASNLISDRVNTEAFF.

The V and J genes are TRBV6-1 and TRBJ2-5; D might be TRBD2 (6 bases). Germline-derived CDR1 and CDR2 are MNHNS and SASEGT. The CDR3 runs to 16 residues. V was pared by 3 bases and J by 1 base, with 15 bases between. The CDR3 DNA sequence: TGTGCCAGCAGTGATAGCGGCGGGGCCTCCCAAGAGACCCAGTACTTC. This gives the protein CASSDSGGASQETQYF.

This clonotype came up a few times. V and J are TRBV12-3 or TRBV12-4 and TRBJ2-5, with D possibly matching TRBD2 (6 bases). V was pared by 7 bases and J by 2 bases, with 20 bases between. The CDR3 totals 16 residues. In nucleotides, the CDR3 is TGTGCCAGCACCTCGAGGGGTAGCGGAGTACAAGAGACCCAGTACTTC. Amino acids: CASTSRGSGVQETQYF.

This clonotype was seen repeatedly, ten times or more. The chain is built from TRBV27 and TRBJ2-5; D gene unclear. This CDR3 spans 14 amino acids. Trimming pared 3 bases from V and 2 bases from J, leaving 10 bases between. Germline CDR1 reads MNHEY; CDR2 reads SMNVEV (reference sequence). This chain's CDR3 is CASSFLHQQETQYF. CDR3 in DNA: TGTGCCAGCAGTTTCCTACACCAGCAAGAGACCCAGTACTTC.

In this sample, this clonotype turned up many times. V and J are TRBV24-1 and TRBJ2-7; tentatively, D is TRBD1 (6 bases). Per the germline V gene, CDR1 is KGHDR and CDR2 is SFDVKD. V was shortened by 4 bases and J by 6 bases, with 9 bases between the two germline ends. CDR3 length equals 12 residues. CDR3 sequence: CATSDTGLEQYF. As DNA, the CDR3 is TGTGCCACCAGTGACACAGGGCTCGAGCAGTACTTC.

The sample holds one count of this clonotype. Since no conserved phenylalanine or tryptophan closes the CDR3, a read error is the likely cause. The chain combines TRBV9 with TRBJ2-7; tentatively, D is TRBD2 (5 bases). This CDR3 spans 14 amino acids. Germline lookup yields CDR1 SGDLS and CDR2 YYNGEE. V lost 4 bases and J lost 2, with 13 bases in between. CDR3 in amino acids: CASSPEAVTYEQYI. As DNA, the CDR3 is TGTGCCAGCAGCCCGGAGGCGGTAACCTACGAGCAGTACATC.

In this sample, this clonotype turned up many times. The V gene is TRBV7-8, the J gene TRBJ2-6; 7 nucleotides match TRBD2. Germline values: CDR1 SGHVS, CDR2 FQNEAQ. CDR3 length: 15 amino acids. V was clipped by 2 bases and J by 5 bases; unmatched bases: 3. This CDR3 reads CASSLSGGRANVLTF. DNA for the CDR3: TGTGCCAGCAGCTTATCCGGGGGGAGGGCCAACGTCCTGACTTTC.

This clonotype came up many times. The rearrangement links TRBV9 to TRBJ1-1, with D perhaps TRBD1 (5 bases). The CDR3 runs to 13 residues. In germline, CDR1 is SGDLS, CDR2 YYNGEE. V was clipped by 0 bases and J by 3 bases, with 6 bases between them. The CDR3 nucleotides are TGTGCCAGCAGCGTAGGAGGGGACACTGAAGCTTTCTTT. This codes for CASSVGGDTEAFF.

The gene calls are TRBV28 and TRBJ2-7; 7 nucleotides align to TRBD1. The CDR3 extends over 15 amino acids. The V gene's germline CDR1 is MDHEN and CDR2 SYDVKM. V lost 7 bases to trimming and J lost 2 bases; unmatched junction nucleotides: 11. Written as DNA, the CDR3 is TGTGCCAGCACCATCAGAGGGGGCCTTACCTACGAGCAGTACTTC. Translating gives CASTIRGGLTYEQYF.

There are many counts of this clonotype. The chain carries TRBV5-1 and TRBJ1-2; D not resolved. Trimming removed 4 bases from V and 8 bases from J, with 18 bases in between. This CDR3 is 14 amino acids long. The germline V gene encodes CDR1 SGHRS and CDR2 YFSETQ. The CDR3 spells CASSQGRAFEGYTF. The CDR3 region has the DNA TGCGCCAGCAGCCAAGGACGGGCATTTGAAGGCTACACCTTC.

The chain carries TRBV28 and TRBJ1-1; D unclear. The V end lost 6 bases, the J end lost 0 bases, and 17 bases lay between the germline ends. The CDR3 consists of 16 residues. Germline V gives CDR1 MDHEN, CDR2 SYDVKM. Written as DNA, the CDR3 is TGTGCCAGCAGCTCCCATTTCGCAGCTATGAACACTGAAGCTTTCTTT. This encodes CASSSHFAAMNTEAFF.

This clonotype was seen repeatedly, ten times or more. The chain recombines TRBV11-2 with TRBJ1-3; unclear D gene. Germline V gene sequence: CDR1 SGHAT, CDR2 FQNNGV. V was trimmed by 5 bases and J by 1 base, leaving 9 bases between them. The CDR3 spans 14 residues. CDR3 nucleotide sequence: TGTGCCAGCAGCCCCCGGCGGTCTGGAAACACCATATATTTT. Translated: CASSPRRSGNTIYF.

The table lists this clonotype with a few counts. The gene calls are TRBV29-1 and TRBJ2-2; TRBD1 matches 7 bases. This CDR3 has 13 residues. The V and J ends lost 6 bases and 1 base, in that order; junction bases with no gene match: 2. Germline assignment: CDR1 SQVTM and CDR2 ANQGSEA. As DNA, the CDR3 is TGCAGCGTCGGGACAGTGAACACCGGGGAGCTGTTTTTT. Its translation: CSVGTVNTGELFF.

This clonotype occurred many times. This may stem from a read error, because a much larger clone lies one nucleotide away. The chain combines TRBV24-1 with TRBJ1-2; no clear D gene. The CDR3 length is 14 residues. Germline V lookup: CDR1 KGHDR, CDR2 SFDVKD. Trimming took off 4 bases at V and 4 bases at J, with 12 bases between the two ends. The CDR3 region is CATSEGEDPYGYTF. In DNA, the CDR3 is TGTGCCACCAGTGAGGGCGAAGACCCCTATGGCTACACCTTC.